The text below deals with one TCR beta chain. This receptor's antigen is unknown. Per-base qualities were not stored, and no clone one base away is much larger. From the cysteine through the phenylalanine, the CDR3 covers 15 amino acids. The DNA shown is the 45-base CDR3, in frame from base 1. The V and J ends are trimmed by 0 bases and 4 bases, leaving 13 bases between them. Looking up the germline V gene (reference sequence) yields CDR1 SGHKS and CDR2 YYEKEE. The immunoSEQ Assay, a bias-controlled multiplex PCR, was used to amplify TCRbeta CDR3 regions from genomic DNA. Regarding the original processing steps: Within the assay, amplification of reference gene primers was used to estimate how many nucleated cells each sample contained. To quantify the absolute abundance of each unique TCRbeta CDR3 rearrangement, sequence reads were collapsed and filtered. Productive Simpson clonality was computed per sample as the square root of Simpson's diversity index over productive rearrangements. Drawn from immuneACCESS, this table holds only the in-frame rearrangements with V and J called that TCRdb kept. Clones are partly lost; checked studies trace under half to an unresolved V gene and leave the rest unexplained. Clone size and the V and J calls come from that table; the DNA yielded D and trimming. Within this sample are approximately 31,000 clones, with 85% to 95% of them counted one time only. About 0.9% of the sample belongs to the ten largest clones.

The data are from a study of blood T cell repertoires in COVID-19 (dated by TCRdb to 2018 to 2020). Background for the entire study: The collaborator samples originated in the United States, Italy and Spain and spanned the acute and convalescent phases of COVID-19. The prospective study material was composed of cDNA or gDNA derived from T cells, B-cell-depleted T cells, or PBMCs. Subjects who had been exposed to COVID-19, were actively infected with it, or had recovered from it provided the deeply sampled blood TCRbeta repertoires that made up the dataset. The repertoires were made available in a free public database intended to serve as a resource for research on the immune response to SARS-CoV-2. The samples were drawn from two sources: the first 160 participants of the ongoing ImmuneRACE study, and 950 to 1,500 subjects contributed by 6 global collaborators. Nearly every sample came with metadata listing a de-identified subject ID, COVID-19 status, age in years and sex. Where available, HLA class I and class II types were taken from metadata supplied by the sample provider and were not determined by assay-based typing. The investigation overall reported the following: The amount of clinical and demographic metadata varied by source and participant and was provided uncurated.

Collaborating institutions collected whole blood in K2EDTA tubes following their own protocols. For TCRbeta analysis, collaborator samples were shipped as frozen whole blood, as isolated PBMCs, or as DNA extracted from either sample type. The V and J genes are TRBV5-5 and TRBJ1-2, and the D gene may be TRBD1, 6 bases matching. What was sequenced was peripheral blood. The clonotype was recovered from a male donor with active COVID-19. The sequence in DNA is TGTGCCAGCAGCTTGGATCGCAGGGGAGCCTATGGCTACACCTTC. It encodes CASSLDRRGAYGYTF.